This T cell receptor beta chain was identified in a study of blood T cell repertoires in COVID-19 (dated by TCRdb to 2018 to 2020). With regard to the full study: Samples from collaborators originated in the United States, Italy and Spain and spanned both the acute and convalescent phases of COVID-19. The material from the prospective study consisted of cDNA or gDNA derived from T cells, B-cell-depleted T cells, or PBMCs. The samples were drawn from two sources: the first 160 participants of the ongoing ImmuneRACE study, and some 1,300 subjects contributed by 6 global collaborators. The dataset comprised deeply sampled blood TCRbeta repertoires from subjects exposed to, actively infected with, or recovered from COVID-19. The repertoires were released in a freely available public database intended as a resource for research on the immune response to SARS-CoV-2. HLA class I and class II types, where available, came from metadata supplied by the sample provider rather than from assay-based typing. Sample metadata almost always included a de-identified subject ID, COVID-19 status, age in years and sex. Study-wide conclusions, independent of this receptor: The quantity of clinical and demographic metadata differed by source and by participant and was supplied without curation.

Collaborating institutions collected whole blood in K2EDTA tubes following their own protocols. For TCRbeta analysis, collaborators shipped samples in one of three forms: frozen whole blood, isolated PBMCs, or DNA extracted from either of those sample types. TCRbeta CDR3 regions were amplified from genomic DNA using the immunoSEQ Assay, a bias-controlled multiplex PCR. Per the source publication's procedure: Nucleated cell counts per sample were estimated from amplification of reference gene primers within the assay. To quantify the absolute abundance of each unique TCRbeta CDR3 rearrangement, sequence reads were collapsed and filtered. For each sample, productive Simpson clonality was calculated by taking the square root of Simpson's diversity index across productive rearrangements. TCRdb limited this immuneACCESS table to in-frame rearrangements with V and J called. A share of clones is missing; checked studies link under half to unresolved V genes, and the rest is unexplained. That table supplies the V and J calls and clone size; D and trimming were determined from the DNA. For this sample there are more than 85,000 clones; approximately 80% appear just once. The ten largest make up roughly 4% of the sample.

Points on this clone: What antigen it recognizes has not been identified. It has no much larger one-base neighbor in the sample; base qualities were not kept.

Here V drops 2 bases and J drops 9 bases, and the junction holds 2 bases not matched to any gene. The CDR1 and CDR2 encoded by the germline V gene are SGHAT and FQNNGV. The CDR3 runs 12 amino acids, cysteine and phenylalanine included. The kept DNA is CDR3 alone, 36 bases in frame from the first base. The sample comprised peripheral blood. The receptor was isolated from a man in his 60s with acute or convalescent COVID-19. The sequence joins TRBV11-2 to TRBJ1-2, with 8 central nucleotides matching TRBD1. The DNA is TGTGCCAGCAGCTTACAGGGGGCTAGCTACACCTTC. This encodes CASSLQGASYTF.